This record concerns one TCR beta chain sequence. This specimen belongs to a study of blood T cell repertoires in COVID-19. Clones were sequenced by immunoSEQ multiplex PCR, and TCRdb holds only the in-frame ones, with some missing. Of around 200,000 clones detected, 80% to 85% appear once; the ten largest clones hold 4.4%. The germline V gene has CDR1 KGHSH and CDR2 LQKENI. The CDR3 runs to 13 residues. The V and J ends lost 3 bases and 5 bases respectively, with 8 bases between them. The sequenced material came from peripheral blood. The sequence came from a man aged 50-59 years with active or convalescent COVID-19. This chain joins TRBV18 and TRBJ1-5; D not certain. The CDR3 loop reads CASSPQRDQPQHF. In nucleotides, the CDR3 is TGTGCCAGCTCACCCCAAAGAGATCAGCCCCAGCATTTT.